This T cell receptor beta chain came from a study of blood T cell repertoires in COVID-19. Study at large: The study drew acute and convalescent COVID-19 samples from the United States, Italy and Spain.

Authors' data handling: Reference gene primer amplification gave estimated nucleated cell counts. Repertoires were generated with immunoSEQ multiplex PCR, while TCRdb's copy carries only in-frame clones and drops some. The V and J calls and clone size are taken from that table; D and trimming were inferred from the DNA. This table holds 250,000 to 350,000 clones, about 88% found once. Followed over time, Seattle patients had been enrolled while infection was active. This CDR3 spans 13 amino acids. Per the germline V gene, CDR1 is SNHLY and CDR2 is FYNNEI. Trimming left V 2 bases short and J 3 bases short, with 8 bases between.

Sequences were obtained from peripheral blood. This receptor was obtained from a woman under 40 with COVID-19, enrolled during active disease. The chain recombines TRBV2 with TRBJ2-7; D call uncertain. The CDR3 protein is CASSENILYEQYF. The CDR3 nucleotides read TGTGCCAGCAGTGAAAACATTCTCTACGAGCAGTACTTC.